Presented here are 2 T cell receptor beta chains from one specimen sequenced in a study of blood T cell repertoires in COVID-19. Libraries were prepared by immunoSEQ multiplex PCR; TCRdb keeps only in-frame clonotypes and omits some of them. The profile shows more than 200,000 clones, 82% of them singletons. Sequenced: peripheral blood. Receptor source: a woman aged 80 or older with active or convalescent COVID-19.

This clone was counted once. The chain is built from TRBV9 and TRBJ2-1; weak D call: TRBD1 (5 bases). Deletions cut 0 bases from V and 8 bases from J, with 9 bases between. The CDR3 loop spans 13 amino acids. Germline V CDR1 and CDR2: SGDLS, YYNGEE. The CDR3 region is CASSVGQSHEQFF. The CDR3 coding sequence is TGTGCCAGCAGCGTAGGACAGAGCCATGAGCAGTTCTTC.

The rearrangement links TRBV2 to TRBJ1-1; a possible D gene is TRBD1 (6 bases). In germline, CDR1 is SNHLY, CDR2 FYNNEI. V lost 4 bases and J lost 11, with 14 bases in between. The CDR3 totals 12 residues. The DNA of the CDR3 is TGTGCCAGCAGTGTTGGGGGCCCCGAGGCTTTCTTT. Its translation: CASSVGGPEAFF. The whole variable domain, filled in from reference TRBV2 and TRBJ1-1, reads EPEVTQTPSHQVTQMGQEVILRCVPISNHLYFYWYRQILGQKVEFLVSFYNNEISEKSEIFDDQFSVERPDGSNFTLKIRSTKLEDSAMYFCASSVGGPEAFFGQGTRLTVV.